This T cell receptor beta chain was identified during a study of OX40 agonist ivuxolimab in advanced cancers. Study-wide findings and caveats: Part of the nonresponder group also had normalized T-cell clonal expansion that was low. In general, CD8+ T cells held more expanded clones than CD4+ did, on average.

Points on this clone: The antigen is not known.

Autoimmune disease history or systemic immunosuppression led to patient exclusion. J was trimmed by 0 bases and V by 4 bases; bases with no gene match: 7. Germline CDR1 SGHRS, CDR2 YFSETQ. This CDR3 region has 17 residues. The data were produced by immunoSEQ multiplex PCR, yet TCRdb's version contains in-frame clones alone and is incomplete. Altogether approximately 68,000 clones are present, around 93% being singletons, with the ten largest covering roughly 1%. V usage is TRBV5-1 and J usage is TRBJ1-6, with 7 bases that match TRBD1. The sequencing here drew on CD4+ or CD8+ T cells sorted from blood, taken in a trial of the OX40 agonist ivuxolimab. The receptor comes from an adult with an advanced solid tumor such as melanoma, head and neck, liver or kidney cancer. CDR3 bases: TGCGCCAGCAGCGGAGGACAGGCTAGCTCCTATAATTCACCCCTCCACTTT. Amino acid sequence: CASSGGQASSYNSPLHF.